This T cell receptor (beta chain) was identified during a study of control samples from healthy donors and cancer patients. Sequencing was performed with immunoSEQ multiplex PCR; in TCRdb, only in-frame clones are kept and a portion is missing. The repertoire holds about 120,000 clones, with about nine tenths as singletons. Trimming shortened V by 4 bases and J by 4 bases, and 16 bases separated the two germline ends. CDR1 is MNHEY, CDR2 SVGEGT, per germline. The CDR3 is 15 amino acids. Sequenced material: blood. This TCR came from a man aged 35-49 years in good health. V and J are TRBV6-2 or TRBV6-3 and TRBJ1-2; tentatively, D is TRBD1 (5 bases). CDR3 nucleotide sequence: TGTGCCAGCAGTTTTCCGGGACGGACGCTCTATGGCTACACCTTC. Protein sequence: CASSFPGRTLYGYTF.